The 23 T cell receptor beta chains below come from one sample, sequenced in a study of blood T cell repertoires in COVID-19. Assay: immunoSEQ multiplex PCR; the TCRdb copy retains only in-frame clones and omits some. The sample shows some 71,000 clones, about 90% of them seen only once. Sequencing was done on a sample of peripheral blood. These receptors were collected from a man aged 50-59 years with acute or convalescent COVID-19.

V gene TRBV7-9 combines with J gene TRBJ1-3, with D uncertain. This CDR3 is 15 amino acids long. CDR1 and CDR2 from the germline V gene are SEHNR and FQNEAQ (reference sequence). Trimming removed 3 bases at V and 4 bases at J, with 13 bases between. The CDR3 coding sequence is TGTGCCAGCAGCTTGACGGCTTCGGGGGGAAACACCATATATTTT. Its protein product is CASSLTASGGNTIYF. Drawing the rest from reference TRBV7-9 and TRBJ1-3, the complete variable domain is DTGVSQNPRHKITKRGQNVTFRCDPISEHNRLYWYRQTLGQGPEFLTYFQNEAQLEKSRLLSDRFSAERPKGSFSTLEIQRTEQGDSAMYLCASSLTASGGNTIYFGEGSWLTVV.

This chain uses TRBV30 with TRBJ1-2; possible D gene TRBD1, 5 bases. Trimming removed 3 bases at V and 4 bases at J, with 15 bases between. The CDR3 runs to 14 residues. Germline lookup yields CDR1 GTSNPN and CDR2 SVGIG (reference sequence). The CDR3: CAWRISREAYGYTF. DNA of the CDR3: TGTGCCTGGAGGATCTCCAGGGAAGCCTATGGCTACACCTTC.

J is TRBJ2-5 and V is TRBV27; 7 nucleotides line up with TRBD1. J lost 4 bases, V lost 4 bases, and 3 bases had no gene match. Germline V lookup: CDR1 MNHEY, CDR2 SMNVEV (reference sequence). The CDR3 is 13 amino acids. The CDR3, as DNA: TGTGCCAGCAGTTGGACAGGTTTAGAGACCCAGTACTTC. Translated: CASSWTGLETQYF.

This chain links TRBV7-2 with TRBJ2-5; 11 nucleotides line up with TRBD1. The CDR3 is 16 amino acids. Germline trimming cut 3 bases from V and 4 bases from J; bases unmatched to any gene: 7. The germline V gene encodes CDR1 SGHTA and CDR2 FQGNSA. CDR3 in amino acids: CASSFSGTGGGETQYF. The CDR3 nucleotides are TGTGCCAGCAGCTTCTCCGGGACAGGGGGAGGAGAGACCCAGTACTTC.

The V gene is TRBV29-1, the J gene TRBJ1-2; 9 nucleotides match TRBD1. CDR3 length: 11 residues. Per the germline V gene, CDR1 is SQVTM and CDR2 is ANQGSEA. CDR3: CRTGGLDGYTF. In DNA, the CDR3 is TGCAGGACAGGGGGTTTGGATGGCTACACCTTC.

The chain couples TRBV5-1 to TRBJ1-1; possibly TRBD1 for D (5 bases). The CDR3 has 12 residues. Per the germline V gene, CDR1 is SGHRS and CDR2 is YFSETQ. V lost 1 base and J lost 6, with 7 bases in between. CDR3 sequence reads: CASSLPGAEAFF. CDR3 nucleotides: TGCGCCAGCAGCTTGCCGGGGGCTGAAGCTTTCTTT.

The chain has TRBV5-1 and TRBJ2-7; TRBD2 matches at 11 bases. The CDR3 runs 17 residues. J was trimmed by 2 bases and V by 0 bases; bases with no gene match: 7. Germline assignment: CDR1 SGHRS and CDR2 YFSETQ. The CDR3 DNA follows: TGCGCCAGCAGCTTGGTGTTAGCGGGAGGGACCGCCTACGAGCAGTACTTC. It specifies CASSLVLAGGTAYEQYF. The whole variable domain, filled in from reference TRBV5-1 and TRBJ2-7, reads KAGVTQTPRYLIKTRGQQVTLSCSPISGHRSVSWYQQTPGQGLQFLFEYFSETQRNKGNFPGRFSGRQFSNSRSEMNVSTLELGDSALYLCASSLVLAGGTAYEQYFGPGTRLTVT.

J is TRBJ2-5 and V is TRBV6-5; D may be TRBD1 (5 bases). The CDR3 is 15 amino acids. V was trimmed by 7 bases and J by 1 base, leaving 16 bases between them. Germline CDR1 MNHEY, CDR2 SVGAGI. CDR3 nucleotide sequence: TGTGCCAGCACCCTACGAAGGACATTCCAAGAGACCCAGTACTTC. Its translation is CASTLRRTFQETQYF.

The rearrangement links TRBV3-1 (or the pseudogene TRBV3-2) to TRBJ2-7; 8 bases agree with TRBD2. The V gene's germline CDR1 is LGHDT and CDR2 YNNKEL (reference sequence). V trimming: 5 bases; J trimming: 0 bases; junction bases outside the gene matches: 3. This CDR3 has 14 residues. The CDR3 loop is CASSTGLASYEQYF. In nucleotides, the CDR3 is TGTGCCAGCAGCACTGGACTAGCCTCCTACGAGCAGTACTTC.

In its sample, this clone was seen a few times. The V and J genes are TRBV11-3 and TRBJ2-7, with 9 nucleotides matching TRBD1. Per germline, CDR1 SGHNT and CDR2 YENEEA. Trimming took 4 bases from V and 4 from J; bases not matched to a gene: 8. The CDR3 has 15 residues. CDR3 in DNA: TGTGCCAGCAGCTCTTCGGACAGGGGAAAATACGAGCAGTACTTC. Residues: CASSSSDRGKYEQYF.

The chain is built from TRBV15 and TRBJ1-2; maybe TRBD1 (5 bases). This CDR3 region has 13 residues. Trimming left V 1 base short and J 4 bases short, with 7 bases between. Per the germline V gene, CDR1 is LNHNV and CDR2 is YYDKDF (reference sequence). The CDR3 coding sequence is TGTGCCACCAGCAGAGGACAGCTCTATGGCTACACCTTC. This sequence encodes CATSRGQLYGYTF.

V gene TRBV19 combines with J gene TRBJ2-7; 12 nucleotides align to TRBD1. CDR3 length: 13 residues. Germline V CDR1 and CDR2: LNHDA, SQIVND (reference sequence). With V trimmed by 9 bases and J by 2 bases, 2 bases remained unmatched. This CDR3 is CASGTGGAYEQYF. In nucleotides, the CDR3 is TGTGCCAGCGGGACAGGGGGCGCCTACGAGCAGTACTTC.

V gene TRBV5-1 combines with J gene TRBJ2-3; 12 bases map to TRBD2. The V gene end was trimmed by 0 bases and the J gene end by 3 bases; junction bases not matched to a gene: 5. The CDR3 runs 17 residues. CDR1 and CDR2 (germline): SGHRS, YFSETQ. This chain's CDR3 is CASSLEASGRVTDTQYF. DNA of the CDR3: TGCGCCAGCAGCTTGGAAGCTAGCGGGAGGGTTACAGATACGCAGTATTTT.

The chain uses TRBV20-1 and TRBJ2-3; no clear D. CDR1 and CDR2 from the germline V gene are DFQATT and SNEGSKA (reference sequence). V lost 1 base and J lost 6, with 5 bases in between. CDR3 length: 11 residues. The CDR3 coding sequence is TGCAGTGCTAGAGTACTTGATACGCAGTATTTT. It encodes CSARVLDTQYF.

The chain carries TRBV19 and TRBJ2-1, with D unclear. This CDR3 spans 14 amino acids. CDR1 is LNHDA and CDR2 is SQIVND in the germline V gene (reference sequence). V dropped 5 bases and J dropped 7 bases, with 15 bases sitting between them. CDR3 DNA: TGTGCCAGTAGTCCCTCTCTCGCTCTAAATGAGCAGTTCTTC. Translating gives CASSPSLALNEQFF.

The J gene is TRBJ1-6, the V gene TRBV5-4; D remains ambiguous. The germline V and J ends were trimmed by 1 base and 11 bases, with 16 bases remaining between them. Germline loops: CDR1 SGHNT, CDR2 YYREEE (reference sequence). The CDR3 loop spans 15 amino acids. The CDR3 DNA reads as TGTGCCAGCAGCTTGAAGCACCGAGAGGCCACACCCCTCCACTTT. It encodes CASSLKHREATPLHF.

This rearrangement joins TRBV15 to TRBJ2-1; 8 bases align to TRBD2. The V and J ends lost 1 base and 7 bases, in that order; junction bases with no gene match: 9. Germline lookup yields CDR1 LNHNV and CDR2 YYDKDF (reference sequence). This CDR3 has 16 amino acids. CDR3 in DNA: TGTGCCACCAGCAGAGGGGGACTAGAGGGCTGGAATGAGCAGTTCTTC. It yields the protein CATSRGGLEGWNEQFF.

The CDR3 loop is CASSLNRVETQYF. The CDR3 nucleotides read TGTGCCAGCAGCCTCAACAGGGTTGAGACCCAGTACTTC. The rearrangement joins TRBV7-9 to TRBJ2-5; perhaps TRBD1 as D (6 bases). The CDR3 runs 13 residues. CDR1 is SEHNR and CDR2 is FQNEAQ in the germline V gene (reference sequence). Deletions cut 5 bases from V and 5 bases from J, with 12 bases between.

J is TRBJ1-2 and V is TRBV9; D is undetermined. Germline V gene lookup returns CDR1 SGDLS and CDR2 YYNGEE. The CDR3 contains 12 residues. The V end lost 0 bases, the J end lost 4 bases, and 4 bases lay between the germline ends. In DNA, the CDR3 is TGTGCCAGCAGCGTAGGCAGCTATGGCTACACCTTC. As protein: CASSVGSYGYTF.

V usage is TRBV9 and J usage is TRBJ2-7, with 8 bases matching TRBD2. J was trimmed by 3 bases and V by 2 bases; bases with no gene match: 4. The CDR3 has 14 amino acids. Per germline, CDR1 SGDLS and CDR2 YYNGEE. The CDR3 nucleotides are TGTGCCAGCAGCGTCGGGACTAGAGGCTACGAGCAGTACTTC. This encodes CASSVGTRGYEQYF.

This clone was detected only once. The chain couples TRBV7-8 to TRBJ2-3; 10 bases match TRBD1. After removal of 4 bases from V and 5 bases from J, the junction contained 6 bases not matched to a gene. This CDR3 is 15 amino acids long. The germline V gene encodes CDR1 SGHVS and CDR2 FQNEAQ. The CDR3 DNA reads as TGTGCCAGCAGCTCTGACAGGGGGCTGGGAGATACGCAGTATTTT. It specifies CASSSDRGLGDTQYF.

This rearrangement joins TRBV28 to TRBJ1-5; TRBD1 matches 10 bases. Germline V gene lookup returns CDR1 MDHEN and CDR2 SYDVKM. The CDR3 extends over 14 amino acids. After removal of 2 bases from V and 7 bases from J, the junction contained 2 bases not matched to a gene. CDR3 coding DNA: TGTGCCAGCAGTTTAGGACAGGGGGGGCAGCCCCAGCATTTT. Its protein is CASSLGQGGQPQHF.

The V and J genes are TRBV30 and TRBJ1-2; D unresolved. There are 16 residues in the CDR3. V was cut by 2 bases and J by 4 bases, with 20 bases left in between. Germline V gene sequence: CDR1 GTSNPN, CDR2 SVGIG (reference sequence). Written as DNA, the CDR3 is TGTGCCTGGAGTTTCCCCATGGTCATCGAGGGCTATGGCTACACCTTC. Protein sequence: CAWSFPMVIEGYGYTF.